Listed below are T cell receptor beta chains from one sample, sequenced in a study of CD8 T cells in Susac syndrome. Each CDR3 protein is one row after TCRdb ran MiXCR on the immunoSEQ multiplex PCR reads. This table has more than 150,000 distinct CDR3 sequences, over 90% appearing once. Input material: CD8+ T cells from PBMCs. The receptors were sampled from a human donor with Susac syndrome. The CDR3 runs from the conserved cysteine through the conserved F or W. The D gene is left open where the match is weak. Rows give clone size only sometimes, using once, few, many, or a class for an expanded clone.

J gene	V gene	D gene	clone size	CDR3 protein	CDR3 DNA
TRBJ2-5	TRBV4-1	TRBD2	NA	CASSRGGQDETQYF	TGCGCCAGCAGCCGGGGGGGTCAGGATGAGACCCAGTACTTC
TRBJ2-1	TRBV24-1	TRBD1	NA	CATSEGTGLARQIQFF	TGTGCCACCAGTGAGGGGACAGGGTTAGCTCGTCAGATTCAGTTCTTC
TRBJ2-7	TRBV20-1	NA	NA	CGWARTSYEQYF	TGCGGCTGGGCCCGGACATCCTACGAGCAGTACTTC
TRBJ2-3	TRBV5-1	NA	once	CASSLGQTSYTDTQYF	TGCGCCAGCAGCTTGGGTCAGACATCTTACACAGATACGCAGTATTTT
TRBJ2-3	TRBV6-5	NA	NA	CASIGRQSTDTQYF	TGTGCCAGCATCGGGAGACAGAGCACAGATACGCAGTATTTT
TRBJ2-7	TRBV20-1	NA	NA	CSARDNRAGAYEQYF	TGCAGTGCTAGAGATAACAGGGCGGGGGCCTACGAGCAGTACTTC
TRBJ2-1	TRBV15	TRBD2	NA	CATSSTGTSAEYNEQFF	TGTGCCACCAGCAGCACCGGGACTAGCGCCGAATACAATGAGCAGTTCTTC
TRBJ2-5	TRBV3-1	NA	NA	CASSQVPGGGPLGETQYF	TGTGCCAGCAGCCAAGTTCCGGGCGGGGGCCCCTTAGGAGAGACCCAGTACTTC
TRBJ2-5	TRBV29-1	TRBD2	NA	CSVLSGSSQETQYF	TGCAGCGTTCTCAGCGGGAGTTCCCAAGAGACCCAGTACTTC
TRBJ1-4	TRBV5-4	NA	NA	CASSLAGAREKLFF	TGTGCCAGCAGCTTGGCGGGGGCGCGCGAAAAACTGTTTTTT
TRBJ2-1	TRBV4-1	NA	NA	CASSQALGHNEQFF	TGCGCCAGCAGCCAGGCCTTGGGTCACAATGAGCAGTTCTTC
TRBJ2-4	TRBV7-9	NA	NA	CASSSEGRLFSDIQYF	TGTGCCAGCAGCTCAGAAGGCCGACTGTTCTCTGACATTCAGTACTTC
TRBJ1-1	TRBV4-1	TRBD1	once	CASSQAGGGSTEAFF	TGCGCCAGCAGCCAAGCAGGGGGAGGTAGCACTGAAGCTTTCTTT
TRBJ1-2	TRBV6-4	NA	NA	CASSAGGLNYGYTF	TGTGCCAGCAGTGCCGGGGGGCTTAACTATGGCTACACCTTC
TRBJ1-1	TRBV7-8	NA	NA	CASSSRVGNTEAFF	TGTGCCAGCTCCTCCAGGGTTGGTAACACTGAAGCTTTCTTT
TRBJ2-7	TRBV3-1	NA	NA	CASSQSGSDEQYF	TGTGCCAGCAGCCAATCGGGAAGCGACGAGCAGTACTTC
TRBJ2-7	TRBV15	NA	NA	CATSREIVSYEQYF	TGTGCCACCAGCAGAGAAATAGTTTCCTACGAGCAGTACTTC
TRBJ2-1	TRBV4-2	TRBD2	NA	CASSQEGLAGTYNEQFF	TGTGCCAGCAGCCAAGAGGGACTAGCGGGGACCTACAATGAGCAGTTCTTC
TRBJ2-5	TRBV20-1	NA	NA	CSARESQETQYF	TGCAGTGCTAGAGAGTCACAAGAGACCCAGTACTTC
TRBJ1-1	TRBV9	TRBD1	NA	CASSVAPGGWPEAFF	TGTGCCAGCAGCGTAGCGCCAGGGGGCTGGCCTGAAGCTTTCTTT
TRBJ2-7	TRBV7-9	TRBD2	few	CASSFTSGGPYEQYF	TGTGCCAGCAGCTTTACTAGCGGGGGCCCCTACGAGCAGTACTTC
TRBJ1-2	TRBV3-1	TRBD1	NA	CASSPRDRIYGYTF	TGTGCCAGCAGCCCCCGGGACAGAATCTATGGCTACACCTTC
TRBJ2-2	TRBV30	NA	NA	CAGNTGVNTGELFF	TGTGCCGGGAATACAGGTGTCAACACCGGGGAGCTGTTTTTT
TRBJ2-2	TRBV15	NA	NA	CATSLRATGELFF	TGTGCCACCAGCTTAAGGGCCACCGGGGAGCTGTTTTTT
TRBJ2-7	TRBV19	NA	NA	CASPYPTYEQYF	TGTGCCAGCCCGTACCCGACCTACGAGCAGTACTTC
TRBJ2-2	TRBV2	NA	few	CASSYTGELFF	TGTGCCAGCAGTTACACCGGGGAGCTGTTTTTT
TRBJ2-7	TRBV18	NA	NA	CASSLTSQGNYEQYF	TGTGCCAGCTCACTTACTTCGCAGGGAAACTACGAGCAGTACTTC
TRBJ2-2	TRBV29-1	NA	NA	CSVEDRSGRTGELFF	TGCAGCGTTGAAGATCGCTCAGGGCGGACCGGGGAGCTGTTTTTT
TRBJ1-5	TRBV19	TRBD1	NA	CASSTKLTGLSNQPQHF	TGTGCCAGTAGTACCAAACTGACAGGGCTTAGCAATCAGCCCCAGCATTTT
TRBJ1-2	TRBV6-5	NA	NA	CASSYGGLDGYTF	TGTGCCAGCAGTTACGGGGGGCTAGATGGCTACACCTTC
TRBJ2-7	TRBV4-1	NA	NA	CASSPGPIIPYSEQYF	TGCGCCAGCAGCCCGGGACCTATAATCCCCTACAGCGAGCAGTACTTC
TRBJ1-1	TRBV7-4	TRBD1	NA	CASSIYRGGNTEAFF	TGTGCCAGCAGCATTTACAGGGGGGGGAACACTGAAGCTTTCTTT
TRBJ1-3	TRBV7-2	NA	NA	CASSIHGTGNTIYF	TGTGCCAGCAGCATCCATGGGACTGGAAACACCATATATTTT
TRBJ1-4	TRBV27	NA	NA	CASSFRGTTNEKLFF	TGTGCCAGCAGTTTCCGGGGAACAACTAATGAAAAACTGTTTTTT
TRBJ2-1	TRBV28	TRBD2	NA	CATEGTSEYNEQFF	TGTGCCACGGAGGGGACTAGCGAGTACAATGAGCAGTTCTTC
TRBJ2-1	TRBV11-2	NA	once	CASRPEQGYEQFF	TGTGCCAGCAGACCCGAGCAGGGGTATGAGCAGTTCTTC
TRBJ2-7	TRBV5-6	TRBD2	NA	CASGMTGGWEQYF	TGTGCCAGCGGGATGACGGGGGGATGGGAGCAGTACTTC
TRBJ2-5	TRBV9	TRBD2	NA	CASSGRLAGTDQETQYF	TGTGCCAGCAGCGGACGACTAGCGGGCACCGACCAAGAGACCCAGTACTTC
TRBJ2-1	TRBV3-1	NA	NA	CASSQETIVHEQFF	TGTGCCAGCAGCCAAGAAACTATTGTCCATGAGCAGTTCTTC
TRBJ1-5	TRBV6-5	NA	NA	CASSYSAGFDQPQHF	TGTGCCAGCAGTTACTCAGCAGGGTTCGATCAGCCCCAGCATTTT
TRBJ2-1	TRBV28	TRBD2	NA	CASSSPRLAGGLYNEQFF	TGTGCCAGCAGTTCTCCCCGACTAGCGGGAGGCCTTTACAATGAGCAGTTCTTC
TRBJ2-7	TRBV14	TRBD1	NA	CASSQGDRGYEQYF	TGTGCCAGCAGCCAGGGGGACAGGGGTTACGAGCAGTACTTC
TRBJ1-2	TRBV27	TRBD1	once	CASSLSQTGYYGYTF	TGTGCCAGCAGTTTATCCCAGACAGGGTATTATGGCTACACCTTC
TRBJ2-3	TRBV4-1	TRBD1	NA	CASSQDSPTGRPEDTQYF	TGCGCCAGCAGCCAAGATTCGCCGACAGGGCGTCCAGAAGATACGCAGTATTTT
TRBJ2-3	TRBV13	NA	NA	CASSRRERADTQYF	TGTGCCAGCAGCCGTCGGGAGAGAGCAGATACGCAGTATTTT
TRBJ2-6	TRBV19	TRBD1	NA	CASSIGTGAGANVLTF	TGTGCCAGTAGTATCGGGACAGGGGCTGGGGCCAACGTCCTGACTTTC
TRBJ2-7	TRBV7-3	NA	NA	CASSLTPGPYEQYF	TGTGCCAGCAGCTTAACCCCGGGGCCGTACGAGCAGTACTTC
TRBJ1-1	TRBV30	NA	NA	CAWSLDKNTEAFF	TGTGCCTGGAGCCTTGACAAGAACACTGAAGCTTTCTTT
TRBJ2-2	TRBV7-6	TRBD1	NA	CASSLAYRGNTGELFF	TGTGCCAGCAGCTTAGCGTACAGGGGCAACACCGGGGAGCTGTTTTTT
TRBJ2-3	TRBV29-1	NA	NA	CSVARDGPGDTQYF	TGCAGCGTTGCCCGGGACGGCCCAGGGGATACGCAGTATTTT